The next 18 T cell receptor beta chains were all read from a single sample in a study of molecular identifiers for immune sequencing clone quantification. TCRdb redid the calling of the PCR reads with MiXCR, one entry per CDR3 protein. The data show about 510,000 distinct CDR3 sequences, over 20% seen once. Sequenced: naive CD8+ T cells from blood, with Jurkat cell RNA spiked in. Subset noted: FACS-sorted CD8+CD4-CCR7+CD45RA+ naive T cells. These receptors all stem from a human donor in good health. Some libraries in this study had Jurkat cell RNA spiked in.

This clonotype was detected many times. The chain combines TRBV19 with TRBJ1-1, with 8 positions matching TRBD1. The V gene's germline CDR1 is LNHDA and CDR2 SQIVND (reference sequence). This CDR3 is 16 amino acids long. With V trimmed by 5 bases and J by 0 bases, 8 bases remained unmatched. The CDR3 loop is CASSVRGLNVNTEAFF. Here the CDR3 DNA reads TGTGCCAGTAGTGTCAGGGGGCTTAACGTGAACACTGAAGCTTTCTTT.

This clonotype appeared many times. The J gene is TRBJ2-7, the V gene TRBV20-1, with TRBD1 matching 7 bases. The CDR3 contains 14 residues. The ends lost 3 bases at V and 6 bases at J; junction bases unmatched: 11. The germline gives CDR1 DFQATT, CDR2 SNEGSKA (reference sequence). The CDR3, as DNA: TGCAGTGCTAGGGGCTACACGACAGGGCCCGAGCAGTACTTC. Translation: CSARGYTTGPEQYF.

This clonotype was recorded a few times. CDR3 amino acids: CASSGSYRDQETQYF. In DNA form, the CDR3 reads TGTGCCAGCAGTGGTTCGTACAGGGACCAAGAGACCCAGTACTTC. The rearrangement links TRBV2 to TRBJ2-5; D perhaps matches TRBD1 (6 bases). The germline V gene encodes CDR1 SNHLY and CDR2 FYNNEI. This CDR3 contains 15 residues. V lost 4 bases to trimming and J lost 0 bases, with 12 bases between them.

This clonotype has a handful of counts. The V call is TRBV4-3, the J call TRBJ2-3; 7 bases match TRBD2. The V and J ends lost 0 bases and 4 bases, in that order; junction bases with no gene match: 4. Germline CDR1 reads LGHNA; CDR2 reads YSLEER. This CDR3 has 15 amino acids. CDR3: CASSQDLRGADTQYF. The CDR3 nucleotides are TGCGCCAGCAGCCAAGATCTCCGGGGGGCAGATACGCAGTATTTT.

In this sample, this clonotype turned up a few times. The chain uses TRBV11-2 and TRBJ2-2; 12 nucleotides match TRBD2. The CDR3 consists of 16 residues. CDR1 and CDR2 (germline): SGHAT, FQNNGV. V trimming: 4 bases; J trimming: 1 base; junction bases outside the gene matches: 1. The CDR3: CASSSGLAGNTGELFF. DNA of the CDR3: TGTGCCAGCAGCTCGGGACTAGCGGGGAACACCGGGGAGCTGTTTTTT.

For this clonotype: The conserved phenylalanine or tryptophan normally closing the CDR3 is absent here, so this likely arose from a read error. The CDR3 loop is CASSLDEGAVEKLFL. As DNA, the CDR3 is TGTGCCAGCAGCTTGGATGAGGGGGCGGTTGAAAAACTGTTTCTT. The chain employs TRBV5-5 and TRBJ1-4; 7 nucleotides agree with TRBD1. CDR1 is SGHKS, CDR2 YYEKEE, per germline (reference sequence). The CDR3 length is 15 residues. J lost 7 bases, V lost 0 bases, and 6 bases had no gene match.

Many counts were recorded for this clonotype. The genes are TRBV6-1 and TRBJ2-7, with D maybe TRBD1 (6 bases). The CDR3 runs to 17 residues. The V and J ends lost 3 bases and 0 bases respectively, with 18 bases between them. Per the germline V gene, CDR1 is MNHNS and CDR2 is SASEGT. The chain's CDR3 is CASSEAPAGVSSYEQYF. The CDR3 region has the DNA TGTGCCAGCAGTGAGGCCCCAGCAGGGGTCAGCTCCTACGAGCAGTACTTC.

This chain uses TRBV11-3 with TRBJ2-2; D gene unclear. Germline lookup yields CDR1 SGHNT and CDR2 YENEEA. This CDR3 is 17 amino acids long. The V gene lost 0 bases and the J gene lost 7 bases, with 18 bases spanning the gap. The CDR3: CASSLEPRGFPHGELFF. CDR3 sequence (DNA): TGTGCCAGCAGCTTAGAGCCCCGTGGTTTCCCACACGGGGAGCTGTTTTTT. Filled out from reference TRBV11-3 and TRBJ2-2, the complete variable domain reads EAGVVQSPRYKIIEKKQPVAFWCNPISGHNTLYWYLQNLGQGPELLIRYENEEAVDDSQLPKDRFSAERLKGVDSTLKIQPAELGDSAVYLCASSLEPRGFPHGELFFGEGSRLTVL.

This clonotype was counted ten times or more. The genes are TRBV29-1 and TRBJ1-1; TRBD1 might be the D (5 bases). The CDR3 sequence is 12 residues long. Trimming took 3 bases from V and 5 from J, leaving 10 bases between them. CDR1 SQVTM and CDR2 ANQGSEA come from the germline V gene. This CDR3 reads CSVDSGLTEAFF. As DNA, the CDR3 is TGCAGCGTTGATTCAGGGTTGACTGAAGCTTTCTTT.

This clonotype was seen only a few times. The chain carries TRBV12-5 and TRBJ2-5, with a tentative D call TRBD2 (6 bases). CDR3 length: 15 residues. The germline CDR1 and CDR2 sequences are LGHNT and FRNRAP. The V and J ends lost 5 bases and 1 base respectively, with 14 bases between them. The CDR3 sequence: CASGPLGGRQETQYF. In nucleotides, the CDR3 is TGTGCTAGTGGTCCTCTGGGGGGACGCCAAGAGACCCAGTACTTC.

The chain employs TRBV7-9 and TRBJ1-4; the D gene is possibly TRBD1 (6 bases). The J call is doubtful: the DNA matches TRBJ2-2 better. Germline V lookup: CDR1 SEHNR, CDR2 FQNEAQ (reference sequence). There are 15 residues in the CDR3. CDR3 residues: CASSPSPTGLGELFF. In DNA form, the CDR3 reads TGTGCCAGCAGCCCAAGCCCCACAGGGTTGGGGGAGCTGTTTTTT.

The chain couples TRBV6-6 to TRBJ2-5; D gene uncertain. CDR3 size: 16 residues. In germline, CDR1 is MNHNY, CDR2 SVGAGI (reference sequence). Trimming stripped 4 bases from V and 1 base from J, with 16 bases between. In DNA form, the CDR3 reads TGTGCCAGCAGTTCGAGATTTGGACCCCCCCAAGAGACCCAGTACTTC. Its protein is CASSSRFGPPQETQYF.

In its sample, this clonotype was seen a few times. The chain links TRBV11-3 to TRBJ2-7; the D is unclear. From germline, CDR1 is SGHNT and CDR2 YENEEA. Trimming removed 5 bases from V and 2 bases from J, with 22 bases in between. The CDR3 has 17 residues. In DNA form, the CDR3 reads TGTGCCAGCAGCCGCTTAGAGTCGATAGGAATAACCTACGAGCAGTACTTC. Its protein is CASSRLESIGITYEQYF.

The rearrangement links TRBV11-3 to TRBJ2-2; no firm D call. Germline CDR1 is SGHNT and CDR2 is YENEEA. V was trimmed by 2 bases and J by 7 bases, leaving 11 bases between them. This CDR3 comprises 14 residues. Here the CDR3 reads CASSLYRFDGELFF. CDR3 nucleotide sequence: TGTGCCAGCAGCTTATACCGGTTCGACGGGGAGCTGTTTTTT.

A remark on this clonotype: The junction does not match germline at one end; this may be a read error. This chain uses TRBV25-1 with TRBJ2-3, with 7 positions matching TRBD1. The CDR3 runs 16 residues. CDR1 and CDR2 (germline): MGHDK, SYGVNS. Here the CDR3 DNA reads TGTGCCAGCAGTGAACGACAGGGTTTCGGCACAGGTACGCAGTATTTT. Translation: CASSERQGFGTGTQYF.

The CDR3 protein is CASSYIGQGAVEAFF. For the CDR3, the DNA is TGTGCCAGCAGTTATATCGGACAGGGGGCGGTTGAAGCTTTCTTT. The chain combines TRBV6-6 with TRBJ1-1; 11 bases map to TRBD1. Losses at the gene ends were 3 bases for V and 7 bases for J; bases not matched to a gene: 7. Germline CDR1 reads MNHNY; CDR2 reads SVGAGI (reference sequence). The CDR3 sequence is 15 residues long.

This clonotype was counted ten times or more. The J gene is TRBJ1-1, the V gene TRBV27; no clear D gene. Germline lookup yields CDR1 MNHEY and CDR2 SMNVEV (reference sequence). Trimming removed 1 base at V and 7 bases at J, with 13 bases between. CDR3 length: 14 residues. CDR3 region: CASSLLVGSIEAFF. DNA of the CDR3: TGTGCCAGCAGTTTATTAGTCGGCTCGATTGAAGCTTTCTTT.

There are many counts of this clonotype. The gene calls are TRBV6-5 and TRBJ2-7; D may be TRBD1 (5 bases). Germline CDR1 and CDR2: MNHEY and SVGAGI. The CDR3 sequence is 14 residues long. Trimming cost V 3 bases and J 1 base, with 10 bases left between them. The CDR3 DNA reads as TGTGCCAGCAGTTATAAACAGGAGTCCTACGAGCAGTACTTC. This encodes CASSYKQESYEQYF.